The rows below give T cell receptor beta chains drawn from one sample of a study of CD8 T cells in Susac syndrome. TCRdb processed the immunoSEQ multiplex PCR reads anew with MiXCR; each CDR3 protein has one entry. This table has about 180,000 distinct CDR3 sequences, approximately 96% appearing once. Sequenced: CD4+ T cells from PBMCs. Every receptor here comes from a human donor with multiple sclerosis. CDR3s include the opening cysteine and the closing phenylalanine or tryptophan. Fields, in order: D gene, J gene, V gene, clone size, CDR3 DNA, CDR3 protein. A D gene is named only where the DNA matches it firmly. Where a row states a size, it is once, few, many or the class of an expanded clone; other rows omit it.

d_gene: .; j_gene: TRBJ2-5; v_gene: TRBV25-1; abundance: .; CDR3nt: TGTGCCAGCAGTCAAAGGGGGGCCGCGGGGGAGACCCAGTACTTC; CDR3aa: CASSQRGAAGETQYF
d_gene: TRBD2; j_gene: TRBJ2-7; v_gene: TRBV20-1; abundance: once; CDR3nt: TGCAGTGCAAGAGGGCTAGCGGGCTACGAGCAGTACTTC; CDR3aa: CSARGLAGYEQYF
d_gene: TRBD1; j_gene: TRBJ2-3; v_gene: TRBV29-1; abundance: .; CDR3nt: TGCAGCGTTGAGGATCCGTGGGGGACAGGGGGCACAGATACGCAGTATTTT; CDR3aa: CSVEDPWGTGGTDTQYF
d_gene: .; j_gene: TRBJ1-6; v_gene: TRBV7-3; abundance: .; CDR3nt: TGTGCCAGCAGCGCCCGACCAAGGAATTCACCCCTCCACTTT; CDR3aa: CASSARPRNSPLHF
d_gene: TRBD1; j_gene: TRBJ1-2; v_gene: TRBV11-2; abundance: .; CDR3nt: TGTGCCAGCAGTCGGGACAGACCCTATGGCTACACCTTC; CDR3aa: CASSRDRPYGYTF
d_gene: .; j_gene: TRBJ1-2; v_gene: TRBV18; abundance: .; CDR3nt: TGTGCCAGCTCACCTTCAGGGATCGGCTACACCTTC; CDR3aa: CASSPSGIGYTF
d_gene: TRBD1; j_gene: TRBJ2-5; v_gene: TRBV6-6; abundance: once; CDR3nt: TGTGCCAGTAACCGACAGGGGGAGACCCAGTACTTC; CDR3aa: CASNRQGETQYF
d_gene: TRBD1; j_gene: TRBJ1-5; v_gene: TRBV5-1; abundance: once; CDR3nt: TGCGCCAGCTCCGCAGGGACAGGGGTCAATCAGCCCCAGCATTTT; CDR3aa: CASSAGTGVNQPQHF
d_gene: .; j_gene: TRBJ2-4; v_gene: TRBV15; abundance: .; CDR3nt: TGTGCCACCGAGCCCGGGGGGCAAAACATTCAGTACTTC; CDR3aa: CATEPGGQNIQYF
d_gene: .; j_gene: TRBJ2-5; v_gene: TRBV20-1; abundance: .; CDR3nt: TGCAGTGCCCCGGCGATATGGGTGGCGGGGGAGACCCAGTACTTC; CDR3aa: CSAPAIWVAGETQYF
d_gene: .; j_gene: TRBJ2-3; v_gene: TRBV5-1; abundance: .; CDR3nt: TGCGCCAGCGCGATTAACAGTGACTCGTCGTATACGCAGTATTTT; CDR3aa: CASAINSDSSYTQYF
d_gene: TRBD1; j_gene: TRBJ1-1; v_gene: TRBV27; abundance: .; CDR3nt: TGTGCCAGCACGGCTTTAGGATTTCAGGGGGCGAACACTGAAGCTTTCTTT; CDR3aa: CASTALGFQGANTEAFF
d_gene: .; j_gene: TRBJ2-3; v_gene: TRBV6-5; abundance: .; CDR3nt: TGTGCCAGCAGCTCCCCCAGGTCCCGCACAGATACGCAGTATTTT; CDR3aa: CASSSPRSRTDTQYF
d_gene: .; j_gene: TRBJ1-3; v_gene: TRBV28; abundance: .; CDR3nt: TGTGCCAGCAGCGAGATAACTGGAAACACCATATATTTT; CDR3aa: CASSEITGNTIYF
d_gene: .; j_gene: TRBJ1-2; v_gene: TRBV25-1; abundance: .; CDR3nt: TGTGCCAGCAGTGAATTGGGCGGCTACTATGGCTACACCTTC; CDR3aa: CASSELGGYYGYTF
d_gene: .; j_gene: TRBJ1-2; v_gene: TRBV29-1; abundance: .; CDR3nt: TGCAGCGTTGAGGAGACGGCCACCTCTGGCTACACCTTC; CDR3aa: CSVEETATSGYTF
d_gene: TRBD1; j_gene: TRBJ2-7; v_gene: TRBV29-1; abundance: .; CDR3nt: TGCAGCGTTGAAGGGGACAGGGACTACGAGCAGTACTTC; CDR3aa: CSVEGDRDYEQYF
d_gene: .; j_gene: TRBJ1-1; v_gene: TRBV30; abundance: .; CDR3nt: TGTGCCTGGATACCGGTGGGTGAAGCTTTCTTT; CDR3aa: CAWIPVGEAFF
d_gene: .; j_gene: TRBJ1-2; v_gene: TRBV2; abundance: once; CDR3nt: TGTGCCAGCAAGCTGGACGGAGGCTACACCTTC; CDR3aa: CASKLDGGYTF
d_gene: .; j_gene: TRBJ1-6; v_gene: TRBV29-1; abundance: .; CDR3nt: TGCAGCGTTGAAAGGGTGGAGGTTCGGGGGTCACCCCTCCACTTT; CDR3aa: CSVERVEVRGSPLHF
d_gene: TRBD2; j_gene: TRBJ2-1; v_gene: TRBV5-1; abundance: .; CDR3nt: TGCGCCAGCAGCCCTCAGGGACTAGCGGCGGGGGGCAGTGAGCAGTTCTTC; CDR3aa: CASSPQGLAAGGSEQFF
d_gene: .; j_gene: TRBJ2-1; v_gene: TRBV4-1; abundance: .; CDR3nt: TGCGCCAGCAGCCAACGACAGGCTTGGGATGAGCAGTTCTTC; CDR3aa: CASSQRQAWDEQFF
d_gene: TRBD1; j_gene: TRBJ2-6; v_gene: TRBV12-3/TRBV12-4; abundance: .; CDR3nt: TGTGCCAGCACTACACGTGACAGGGCTGGGGCCAACGTCCTGACTTTC; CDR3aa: CASTTRDRAGANVLTF
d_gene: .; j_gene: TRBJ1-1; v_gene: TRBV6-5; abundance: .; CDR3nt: TGTGCCAGCAGTTATCACCGGGGGAACACTGAAGCTTTCTTT; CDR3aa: CASSYHRGNTEAFF
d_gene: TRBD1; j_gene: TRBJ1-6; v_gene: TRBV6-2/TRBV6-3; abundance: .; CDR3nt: TGTGCCACCTCCGACAGGGGAAATTCACCCCTCCACTTT; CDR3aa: CATSDRGNSPLHF
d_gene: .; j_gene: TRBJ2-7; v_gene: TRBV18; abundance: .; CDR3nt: TGTGCCAGCTCACCAAAGGGAACTGCCCAGTACTTC; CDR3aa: CASSPKGTAQYF
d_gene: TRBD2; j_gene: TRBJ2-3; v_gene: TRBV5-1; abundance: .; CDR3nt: TGCGCCAGCAAGAGCGGGGGGGCGACAGATACGCAGTATTTT; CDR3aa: CASKSGGATDTQYF
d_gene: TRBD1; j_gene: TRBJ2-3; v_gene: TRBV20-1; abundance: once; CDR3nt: TGCAGTGCTCAGAGGGACAGGGGGGCCGATACGCAGTATTTT; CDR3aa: CSAQRDRGADTQYF
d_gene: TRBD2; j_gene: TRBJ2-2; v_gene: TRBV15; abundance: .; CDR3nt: TGTGCCACCCGAGAAGCGGGGGGAATTATCGGGGAGCTGTTTTTT; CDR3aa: CATREAGGIIGELFF
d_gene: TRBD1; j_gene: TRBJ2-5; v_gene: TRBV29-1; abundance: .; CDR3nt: TGCAGCGTTGAACCCAGGGGGCGTCAGTACCAAGAGACCCAGTACTTC; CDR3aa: CSVEPRGRQYQETQYF
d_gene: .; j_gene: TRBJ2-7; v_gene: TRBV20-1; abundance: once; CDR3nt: TGCAGTGGTCAAATCCGCTCCTATAGAAACGAGCAGTACTTC; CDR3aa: CSGQIRSYRNEQYF
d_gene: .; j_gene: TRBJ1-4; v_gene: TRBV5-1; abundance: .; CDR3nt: TGCGCCAGCCGGGACGCGCCGGATGAAAAACTGTTTTTT; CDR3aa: CASRDAPDEKLFF
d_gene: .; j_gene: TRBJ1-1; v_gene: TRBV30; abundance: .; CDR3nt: TGTGCCTGGAGTGTACGGAGGAACACTGAAGCTTTCTTT; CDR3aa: CAWSVRRNTEAFF
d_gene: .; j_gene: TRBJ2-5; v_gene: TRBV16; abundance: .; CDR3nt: TGTGCCAGCAGCCAAGGGGGCCAAGAGACCCAGTACTTC; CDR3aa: CASSQGGQETQYF
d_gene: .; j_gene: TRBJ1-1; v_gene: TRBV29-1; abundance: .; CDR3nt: TGCAGCGTTGATTGGGGGGCGGCTGAAGCTTTCTTT; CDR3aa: CSVDWGAAEAFF
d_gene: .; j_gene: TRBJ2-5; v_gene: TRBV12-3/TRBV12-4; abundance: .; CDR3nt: TGTGCCAGCAGTCGGAGCCAAGAGACCCAGTACTTC; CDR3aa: CASSRSQETQYF
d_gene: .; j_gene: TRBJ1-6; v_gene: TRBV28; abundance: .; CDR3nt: TGTGCCAGCAGTCCTGGACTTTCACCCCTCCACTTT; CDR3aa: CASSPGLSPLHF
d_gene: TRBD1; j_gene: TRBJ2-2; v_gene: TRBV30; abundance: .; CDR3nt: TGTGCCTGGAGTGTACTGATAGGGGGCGCGAGAACCGGGGAGCTGTTTTTT; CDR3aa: CAWSVLIGGARTGELFF
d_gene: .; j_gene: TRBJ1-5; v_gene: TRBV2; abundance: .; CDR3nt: TGTGCCAGCAGTGACCTCTACTTGGGGGGGCCCCAGCATTTT; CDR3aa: CASSDLYLGGPQHF
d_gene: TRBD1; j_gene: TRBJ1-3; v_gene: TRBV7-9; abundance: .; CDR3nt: TGTGCCAGCAGCCCCGGGACAGGGAGAGGATTGTCTGGAAACACCATATATTTT; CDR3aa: CASSPGTGRGLSGNTIYF
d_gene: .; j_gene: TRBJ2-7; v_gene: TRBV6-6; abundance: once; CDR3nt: TGTGCCAGCAGTAACAGGGCTTGGCTTGGGGAGCAGTACTTC; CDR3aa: CASSNRAWLGEQYF
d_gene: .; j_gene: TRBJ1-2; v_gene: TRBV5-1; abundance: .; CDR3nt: TGCGCCAGCAGCCGCGACAGGACGGATGGCTACACCTTC; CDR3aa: CASSRDRTDGYTF
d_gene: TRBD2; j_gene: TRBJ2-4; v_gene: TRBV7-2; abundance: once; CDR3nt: TGTGCCAGCAGCGCCTCCCTAGCGGGGGGAAACATTCAGTACTTC; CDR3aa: CASSASLAGGNIQYF
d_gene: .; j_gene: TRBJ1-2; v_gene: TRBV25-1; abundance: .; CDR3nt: TGTGCCAGCAGTGTTGTGGACAGTCGGTATGGCTACACCTTC; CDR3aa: CASSVVDSRYGYTF
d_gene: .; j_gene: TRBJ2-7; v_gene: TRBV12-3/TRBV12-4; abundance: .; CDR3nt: TGTGCCAGCAGTTTATCGGGACTGACCTCGGGGTACGAGCAGTACTTC; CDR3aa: CASSLSGLTSGYEQYF
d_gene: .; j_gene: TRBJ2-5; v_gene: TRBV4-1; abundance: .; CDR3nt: TGCGCCAGCAGCCAAGGTGGGGGTCAAGAGACCCAGTACTTC; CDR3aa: CASSQGGGQETQYF
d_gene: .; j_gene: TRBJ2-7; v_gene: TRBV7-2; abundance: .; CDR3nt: TGTGCCAGCAGCTTGGGACATGCCGACGAGCAGTACTTC; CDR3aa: CASSLGHADEQYF
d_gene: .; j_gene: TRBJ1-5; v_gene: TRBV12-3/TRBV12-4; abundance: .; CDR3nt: TGTGCCAGCAGTCTTCCAGGGTCCTTTCAGCCCCAGCATTTT; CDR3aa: CASSLPGSFQPQHF
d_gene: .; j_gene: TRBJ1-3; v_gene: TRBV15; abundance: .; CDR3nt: TGTGCCACCAGCAGAGAATGGGAGACAGTCGCTGGAAACACCATATATTTT; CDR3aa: CATSREWETVAGNTIYF
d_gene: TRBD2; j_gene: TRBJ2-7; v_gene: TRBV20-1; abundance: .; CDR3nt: TGCAGTGCATCAAGGACTAGCGGGATAGGCGAGCAGTACTTC; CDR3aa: CSASRTSGIGEQYF
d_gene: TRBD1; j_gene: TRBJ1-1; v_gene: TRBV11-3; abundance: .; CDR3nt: TGTGCCAGCAGCTCCGGGACAGGGTATGCGGCTTTCTTT; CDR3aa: CASSSGTGYAAFF
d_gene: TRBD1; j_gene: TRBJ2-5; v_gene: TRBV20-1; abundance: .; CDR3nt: TGCAGTGCGGGGACAGGGGGCTTTGCGGGGCTTGAGACCCAGTACTTC; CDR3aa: CSAGTGGFAGLETQYF
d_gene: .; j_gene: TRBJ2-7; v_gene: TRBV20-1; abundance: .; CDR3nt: TGCAGTGCTTCCAGTCCGAATACAGGGTCGCCCGAGCAGTACTTC; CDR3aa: CSASSPNTGSPEQYF
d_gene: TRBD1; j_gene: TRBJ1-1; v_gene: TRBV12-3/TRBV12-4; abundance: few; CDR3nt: TGTGCCAGCACCATAGGGGGCTGGACTGAGGCTTTCTTT; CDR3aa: CASTIGGWTEAFF
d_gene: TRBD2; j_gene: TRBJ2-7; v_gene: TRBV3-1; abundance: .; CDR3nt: TGTGCCAGCAGCCGGACCACACCGGGGGGGGAGCAGTACTTC; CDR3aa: CASSRTTPGGEQYF